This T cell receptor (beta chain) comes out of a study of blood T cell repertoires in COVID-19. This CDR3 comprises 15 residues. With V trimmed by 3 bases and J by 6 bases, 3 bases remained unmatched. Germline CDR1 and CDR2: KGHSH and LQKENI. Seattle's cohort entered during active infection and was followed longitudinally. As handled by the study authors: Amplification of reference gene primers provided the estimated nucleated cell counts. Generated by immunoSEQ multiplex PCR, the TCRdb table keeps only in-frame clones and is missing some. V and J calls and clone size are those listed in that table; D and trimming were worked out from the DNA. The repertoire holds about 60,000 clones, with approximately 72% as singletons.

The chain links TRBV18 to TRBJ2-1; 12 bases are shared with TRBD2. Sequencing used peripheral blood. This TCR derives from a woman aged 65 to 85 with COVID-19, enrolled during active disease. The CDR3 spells CASSPLAGGVNEQFF. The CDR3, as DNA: TGTGCCAGCTCACCCCTAGCGGGGGGGGTCAATGAGCAGTTCTTC.